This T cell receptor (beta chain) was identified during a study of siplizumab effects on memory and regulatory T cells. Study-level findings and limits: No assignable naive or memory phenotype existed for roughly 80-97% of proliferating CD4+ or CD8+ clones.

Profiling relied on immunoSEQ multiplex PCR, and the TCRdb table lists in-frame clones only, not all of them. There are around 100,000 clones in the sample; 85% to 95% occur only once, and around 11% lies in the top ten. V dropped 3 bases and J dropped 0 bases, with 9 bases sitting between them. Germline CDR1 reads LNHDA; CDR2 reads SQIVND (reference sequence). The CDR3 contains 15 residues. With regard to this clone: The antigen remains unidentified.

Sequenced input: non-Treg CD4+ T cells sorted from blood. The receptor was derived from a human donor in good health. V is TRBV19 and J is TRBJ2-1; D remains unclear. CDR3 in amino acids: CASSISVRSYNEQFF. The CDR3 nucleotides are TGTGCCAGTAGTATTTCCGTGCGCTCCTACAATGAGCAGTTCTTC.